This T cell receptor beta chain came from a study of T cells in Graves' hyperthyroidism and ophthalmopathy (dated by TCRdb to about 2019). The study in broad terms: Peripheral blood was sampled at the time of initial diagnosis, prior to any treatment. A discovery cohort of 95 to 100 patients, about 44 with Graves' ophthalmopathy and 55 to 60 with stable Graves' hyperthyroidism, was used to find distinguishing TCR V-J signatures. Prospective prediction of ophthalmopathy was tested in an independent validation cohort of under 20 hyperthyroidism patients and around 16 patients who later progressed to ophthalmopathy. For training and testing, the 100 or so patients in the discovery cohort were randomly divided in a 7:3 ratio. The study also compared thyroid tissue and blood T-cell repertoires from a handful of Graves' hyperthyroidism patients. Following sampling, methimazole starting at 30 mg daily was given to hyperthyroidism patients, and high-dose intravenous methylprednisolone was given to ophthalmopathy patients. The paper reports TCR Vbeta CDR3 sequencing of 130 to 150 peripheral blood samples: under 45 ophthalmopathy, about 75 hyperthyroidism and 17 progressor patients.

Counted from cysteine to phenylalanine, this CDR3 has 14 amino acids. Solely the CDR3 DNA is kept, with 42 bases framed from the first base. Trimming takes 3 bases from V and 4 bases from J, and the germline ends sit 10 bases apart. In the germline V gene (reference sequence), CDR1 corresponds to LNHNV and CDR2 to YYDKDF. For this clonotype: It lacks a known antigen. There are no base qualities to consult, and no much larger clone falls within one base.

The hyperthyroidism patients were between 18 and 65 years old and newly diagnosed, with a disease duration of less than 2 months. Any patient with an uncontrolled infection, another autoimmune disease, pregnancy or lactation was excluded. Diagnoses were based on clinical symptoms, serum thyroxine and TRAb, thyroid ultrasound and orbital computed tomography. For progressor patients, blood was drawn at the first diagnosis of hyperthyroidism, before any ophthalmopathy symptoms had appeared. PBMCs were separated from about 10 ml of fresh peripheral blood using Ficoll-Paque density gradient centrifugation. Progressor patients were first diagnosed with Graves' hyperthyroidism and then developed ophthalmopathy during follow-up. Total RNA was extracted using Trizol reagent, and RNA quality was assessed on an Agilent 2100 Bioanalyzer. Amplification of TCR beta CDR3 regions was carried out from RNA transcripts. A first-round RT-PCR of the TCR CDR3 used the HTBI primer set with the Qiagen OneStep RT-PCR kit. Libraries were constructed in a second round of multiplex PCR, after which size selection and purification were carried out. Paired-end sequencing of the libraries was performed with 100 bp reads on an Illumina HiSeq2000. Regarding the original processing steps: Raw data were processed with SOAPnuke, discarding reads with adapters, uncalled bases, mean Phred below 15, or no exact constant-primer or identifier match. COPE v1.2.5 was used to merge high-quality paired reads, and clonotypes were defined as unique nucleotide sequences. MiTCR v1.1 was used to align the clonotypes against IMGT TRBV, TRBD and TRBJ reference segments. The analysis was restricted to V-J combinations with a frequency above 0.0001, which together covered about 99% of the repertoires. A TCS score was defined as the ratio of F50 (clonal expansion) to E x V (chaos), with BLOSUM62-based TCRdist applied between CDR3 peptides within each V-J. Welch's t-statistics and random forest reduced fewer than 600 V-J features to some 14, which were used in a naive Bayes classifier (R e1071). TCRdb applied fastp at Q25 and MiXCR to the public reads, then kept only in-frame beta chains. When rows share a CDR3 protein, they turn into one entry using the most common DNA and genes. TCRdb assigned the V and J calls; the authors' analysis was not used. For this sample there are roughly 500,000 distinct CDR3 sequences; about 15% appear just once. Almost 6% of the sample comes from the top ten.

Study-level results and caveats: Blood samples also contained most of the expanded thyroid clonotypes (frequency above 0.001), which suggests that blood repertoires may reflect thyroid immune responses. Ophthalmopathy was separated from stable hyperthyroidism by a 13 V-J signature model, with around 90% sensitivity and roughly 81% specificity obtained in cross-validation and 80%/75% obtained in testing. In validation, progression to ophthalmopathy was predicted by the model with nearly 71% sensitivity and roughly 76% specificity, a median of approximately 7.1 months before onset. Sample size was not statistically predetermined, and investigators were not blinded to group allocation.

The receptor was derived from a woman in her 30s with Graves' hyperthyroidism that later progressed to Graves' ophthalmopathy. In this chain, TRBV15 is recombined with TRBJ2-1; TRBD1 might be the D gene, on 6 matching bases. The sample taken for sequencing was blood. The CDR3 has the sequence CATSRYREYNEQFF. The nucleotide sequence is TGTGCCACCAGCAGGTACAGGGAATACAATGAGCAGTTCTTC.